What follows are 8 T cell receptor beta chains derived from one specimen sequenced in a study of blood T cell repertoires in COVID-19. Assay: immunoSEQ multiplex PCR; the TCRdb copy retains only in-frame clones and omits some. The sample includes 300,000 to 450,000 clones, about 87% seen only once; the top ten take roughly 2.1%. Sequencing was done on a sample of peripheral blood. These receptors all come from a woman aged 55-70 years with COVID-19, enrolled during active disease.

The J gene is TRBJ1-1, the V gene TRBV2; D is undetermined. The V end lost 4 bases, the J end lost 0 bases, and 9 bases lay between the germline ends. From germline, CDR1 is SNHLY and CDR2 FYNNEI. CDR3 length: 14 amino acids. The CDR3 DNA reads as TGTGCCAGCAGTGGGATAGCAATGAACACTGAAGCTTTCTTT. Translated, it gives CASSGIAMNTEAFF. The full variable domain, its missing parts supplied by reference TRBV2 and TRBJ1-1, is EPEVTQTPSHQVTQMGQEVILRCVPISNHLYFYWYRQILGQKVEFLVSFYNNEISEKSEIFDDQFSVERPDGSNFTLKIRSTKLEDSAMYFCASSGIAMNTEAFFGQGTRLTVV.

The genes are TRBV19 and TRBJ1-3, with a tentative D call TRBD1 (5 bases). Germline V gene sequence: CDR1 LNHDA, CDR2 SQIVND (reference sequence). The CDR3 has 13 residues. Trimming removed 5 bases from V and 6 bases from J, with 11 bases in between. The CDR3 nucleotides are TGTGCCAGTAGTGAACAGGCAGAAAACACCATATATTTT. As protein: CASSEQAENTIYF.

CDR3 in DNA: TGTGCCAGCAGCCAAGTCGAGCCCTCACGCTCCATTCAGTACTTC. Its translation: CASSQVEPSRSIQYF. The rearrangement links TRBV14 to TRBJ2-4; D not resolved. This CDR3 is built from 15 residues. Trimming pared 1 base from V and 9 bases from J, leaving 16 bases between. Per germline, CDR1 SGHDN and CDR2 FVKESK. Drawing the rest from reference TRBV14 and TRBJ2-4, the complete variable domain is EAGVTQFPSHSVIEKGQTVTLRCDPISGHDNLYWYRRVMGKEIKFLLHFVKESKQDESGMPNNRFLAERTGGTYSTLKVQPAELEDSGVYFCASSQVEPSRSIQYFGAGTRLSVL.

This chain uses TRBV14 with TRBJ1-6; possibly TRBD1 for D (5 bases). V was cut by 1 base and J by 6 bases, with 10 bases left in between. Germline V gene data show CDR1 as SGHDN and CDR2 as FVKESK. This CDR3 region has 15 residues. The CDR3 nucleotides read TGTGCCAGCAGCCAAGTCTTCGGGGGTAATTCACCCCTCCACTTT. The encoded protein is CASSQVFGGNSPLHF. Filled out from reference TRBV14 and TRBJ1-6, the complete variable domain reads EAGVTQFPSHSVIEKGQTVTLRCDPISGHDNLYWYRRVMGKEIKFLLHFVKESKQDESGMPNNRFLAERTGGTYSTLKVQPAELEDSGVYFCASSQVFGGNSPLHFGNGTRLTVT.

Here the CDR3 DNA reads TGTGCCAGCAGGGCTAGCGGGGGCTACGAGCAGTACTTC. Its protein product is CASRASGGYEQYF. The V call is TRBV3-1 (or the pseudogene TRBV3-2), the J call TRBJ2-7, with 10 bases that match TRBD2. The CDR3 loop spans 13 amino acids. V shed 6 bases and J 3 bases; nucleotides not matched to a gene: 2. CDR1 LGHDT and CDR2 YNNKEL come from the germline V gene (reference sequence).

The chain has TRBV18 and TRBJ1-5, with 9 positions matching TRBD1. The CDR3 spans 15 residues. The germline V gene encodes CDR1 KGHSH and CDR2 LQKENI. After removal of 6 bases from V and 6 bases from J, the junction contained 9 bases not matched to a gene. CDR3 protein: CASSPGTGYRQPQHF. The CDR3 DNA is TGTGCCAGCTCCCCCGGGACAGGGTATCGTCAGCCCCAGCATTTT.

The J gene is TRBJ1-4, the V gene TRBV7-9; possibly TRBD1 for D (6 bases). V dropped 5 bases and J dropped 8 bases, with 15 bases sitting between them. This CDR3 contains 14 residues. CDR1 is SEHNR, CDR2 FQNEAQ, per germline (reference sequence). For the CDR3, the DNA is TGTGCCAGCAGCCCAATAGGGGGAGAAGAAAAACTGTTTTTT. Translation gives CASSPIGGEEKLFF. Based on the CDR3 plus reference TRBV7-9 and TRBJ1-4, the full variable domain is DTGVSQNPRHKITKRGQNVTFRCDPISEHNRLYWYRQTLGQGPEFLTYFQNEAQLEKSRLLSDRFSAERPKGSFSTLEIQRTEQGDSAMYLCASSPIGGEEKLFFGSGTQLSVL.

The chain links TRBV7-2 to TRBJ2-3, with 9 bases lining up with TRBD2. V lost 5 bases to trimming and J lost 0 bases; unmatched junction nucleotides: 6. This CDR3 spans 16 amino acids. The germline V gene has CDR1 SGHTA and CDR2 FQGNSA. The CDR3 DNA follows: TGTGCCAGCAGCCCAGGACTAGCGCTTAGCACAGATACGCAGTATTTT. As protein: CASSPGLALSTDTQYF.